This T cell receptor (beta chain) was profiled in a study of graft-versus-host responses after intestinal transplantation. Study findings and constraints: Individuals carrying graft-donor T cell macrochimerism showed high graft-versus-host to host-versus-graft clonal ratios in allografts.

CDR3 size: 14 residues. To note about this clone: Its matching antigen is unknown.

The assay was immunoSEQ multiplex PCR, and TCRdb's table has in-frame clones only and misses some. Here the sample spans 40,000 or so clones, under 90% being singletons. The chain couples TRBV21-1 to TRBJ1-2; the table's D call of TRBD1 was not tested on the DNA. TRBV21-1 is given as a pseudogene. The material was PBMCs, obtained 267 days after transplant. This sequence originates from a human patient who received an intestinal transplant, so some T cells may come from the graft donor. The CDR3 DNA is TGTGCCAGCAGCGTCGGACAGGGTGGTTATGGCTACACCTTC. This sequence encodes CASSVGQGGYGYTF.